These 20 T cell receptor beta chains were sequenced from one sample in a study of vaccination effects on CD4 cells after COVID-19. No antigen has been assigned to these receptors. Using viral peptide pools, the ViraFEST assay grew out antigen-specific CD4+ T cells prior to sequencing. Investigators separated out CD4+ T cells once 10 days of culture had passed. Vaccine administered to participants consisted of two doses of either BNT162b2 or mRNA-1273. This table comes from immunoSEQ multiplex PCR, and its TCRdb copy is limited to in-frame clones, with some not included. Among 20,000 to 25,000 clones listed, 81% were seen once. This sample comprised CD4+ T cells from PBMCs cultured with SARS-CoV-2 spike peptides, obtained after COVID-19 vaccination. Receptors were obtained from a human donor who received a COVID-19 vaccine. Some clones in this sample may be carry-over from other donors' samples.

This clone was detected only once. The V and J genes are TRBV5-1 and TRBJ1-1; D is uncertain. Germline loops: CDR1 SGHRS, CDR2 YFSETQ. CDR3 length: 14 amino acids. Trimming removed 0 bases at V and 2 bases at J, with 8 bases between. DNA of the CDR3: TGCGCCAGCAGCTTGGGACGGGCTAACACTGAAGCTTTCTTT. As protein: CASSLGRANTEAFF.

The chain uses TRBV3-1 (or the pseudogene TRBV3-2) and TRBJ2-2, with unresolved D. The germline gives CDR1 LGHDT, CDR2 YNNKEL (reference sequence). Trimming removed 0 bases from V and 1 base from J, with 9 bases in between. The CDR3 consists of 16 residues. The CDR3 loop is CASSQESVGNTGELFF. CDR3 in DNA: TGTGCCAGCAGCCAAGAGTCGGTGGGGAACACCGGGGAGCTGTTTTTT.

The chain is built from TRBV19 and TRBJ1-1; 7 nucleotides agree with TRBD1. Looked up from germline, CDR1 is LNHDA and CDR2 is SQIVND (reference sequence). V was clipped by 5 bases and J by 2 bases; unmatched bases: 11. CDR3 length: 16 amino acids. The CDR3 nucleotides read TGTGCCAGTAGTCCTTCAGGGGGGTCGGCTAACACTGAAGCTTTCTTT. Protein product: CASSPSGGSANTEAFF.

DNA for the CDR3: TGTGCCAGCTCCCTTCGCGGGGACTTCACAGATACGCAGTATTTT. The encoded protein is CASSLRGDFTDTQYF. The chain has TRBV18 and TRBJ2-3; D is perhaps TRBD2 (6 bases). CDR1 and CDR2 (germline): KGHSH, LQKENI. The V end was cut by 6 bases, the J end by 2 bases, with 15 bases between. The CDR3 contains 15 residues.

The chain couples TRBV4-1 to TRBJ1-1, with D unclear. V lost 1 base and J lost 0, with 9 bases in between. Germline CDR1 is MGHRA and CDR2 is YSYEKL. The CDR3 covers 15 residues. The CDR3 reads CASSQGFSVNTEAFF. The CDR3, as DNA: TGCGCCAGCAGCCAAGGGTTTTCAGTGAACACTGAAGCTTTCTTT.

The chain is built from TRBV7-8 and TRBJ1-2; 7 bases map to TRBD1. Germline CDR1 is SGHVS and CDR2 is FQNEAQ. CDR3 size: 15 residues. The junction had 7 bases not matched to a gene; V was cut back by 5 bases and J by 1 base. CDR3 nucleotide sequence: TGTGCCAGCAGCCGGACAGGCTCTTATAACTATGGCTACACCTTC. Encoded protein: CASSRTGSYNYGYTF. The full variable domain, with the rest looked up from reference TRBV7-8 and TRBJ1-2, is GAGVSQSPRYKVAKRGQDVALRCDPISGHVSLFWYQQALGQGPEFLTYFQNEAQLDKSGLPSDRFFAERPEGSVSTLKIQRTQQEDSAVYLCASSRTGSYNYGYTFGSGTRLTVV.

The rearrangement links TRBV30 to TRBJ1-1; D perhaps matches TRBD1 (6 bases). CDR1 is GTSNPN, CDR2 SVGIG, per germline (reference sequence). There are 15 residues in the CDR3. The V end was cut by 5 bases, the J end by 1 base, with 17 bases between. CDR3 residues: CAWDRTGRKNTEAFF. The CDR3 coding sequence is TGTGCCTGGGACCGTACAGGGCGGAAGAACACTGAAGCTTTCTTT.

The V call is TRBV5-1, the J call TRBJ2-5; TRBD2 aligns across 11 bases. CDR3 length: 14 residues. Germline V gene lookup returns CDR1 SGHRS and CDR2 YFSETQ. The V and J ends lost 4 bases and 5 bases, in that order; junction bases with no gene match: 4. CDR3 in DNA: TGCGCCAGCAGCGCCGCTAGCGGGGGGGAGACCCAGTACTTC. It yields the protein CASSAASGGETQYF. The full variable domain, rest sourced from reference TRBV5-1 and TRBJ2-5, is KAGVTQTPRYLIKTRGQQVTLSCSPISGHRSVSWYQQTPGQGLQFLFEYFSETQRNKGNFPGRFSGRQFSNSRSEMNVSTLELGDSALYLCASSAASGGETQYFGPGTRLLVL.

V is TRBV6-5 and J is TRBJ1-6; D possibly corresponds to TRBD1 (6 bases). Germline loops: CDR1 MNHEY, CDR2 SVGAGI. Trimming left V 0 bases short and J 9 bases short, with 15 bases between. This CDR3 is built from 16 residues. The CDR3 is CASSYSVLGAISPLHF. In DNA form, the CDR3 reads TGTGCCAGCAGTTACTCGGTGTTGGGGGCTATTTCACCCCTCCACTTT.

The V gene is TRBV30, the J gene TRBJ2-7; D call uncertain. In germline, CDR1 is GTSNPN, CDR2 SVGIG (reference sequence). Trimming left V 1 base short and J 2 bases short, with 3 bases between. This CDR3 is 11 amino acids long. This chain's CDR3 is CAWSGAYEQYV. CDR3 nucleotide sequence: TGTGCCTGGAGTGGGGCCTACGAGCAGTACGTC.

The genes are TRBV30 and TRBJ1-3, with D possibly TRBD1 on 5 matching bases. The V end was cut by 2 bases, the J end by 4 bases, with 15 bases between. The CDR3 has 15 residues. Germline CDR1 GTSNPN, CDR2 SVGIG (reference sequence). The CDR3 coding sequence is TGTGCCTGGAGTCCCCAACGGACATCCGGAAACACCATATATTTT. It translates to CAWSPQRTSGNTIYF.

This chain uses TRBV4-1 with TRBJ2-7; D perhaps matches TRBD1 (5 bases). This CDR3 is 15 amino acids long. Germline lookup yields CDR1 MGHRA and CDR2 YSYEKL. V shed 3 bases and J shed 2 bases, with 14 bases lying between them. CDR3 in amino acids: CASSHQPTGAYEQYV. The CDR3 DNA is TGCGCCAGCAGCCACCAGCCCACAGGTGCCTACGAGCAGTACGTC.

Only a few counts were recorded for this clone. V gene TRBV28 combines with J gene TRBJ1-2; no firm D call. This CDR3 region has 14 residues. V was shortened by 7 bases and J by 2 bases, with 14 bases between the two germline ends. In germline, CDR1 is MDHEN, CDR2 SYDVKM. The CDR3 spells CASTLTGRNYGYTF. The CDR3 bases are TGTGCCAGCACCCTCACGGGGAGGAACTATGGCTACACCTTC.

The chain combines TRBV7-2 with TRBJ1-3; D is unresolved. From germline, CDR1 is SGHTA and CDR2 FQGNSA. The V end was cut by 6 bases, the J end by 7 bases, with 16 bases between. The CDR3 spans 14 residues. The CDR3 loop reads CASSPRRSTNTIYF. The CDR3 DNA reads TGTGCCAGCAGTCCCAGGAGGAGCACGAACACCATATATTTT.

This chain's CDR3 is CASSPTPGTGGKLFF. The DNA of the CDR3 is TGTGCCAGCAGCCCAACGCCCGGGACAGGGGGTAAACTGTTTTTT. This sequence joins TRBV7-2 and TRBJ1-4, with 11 bases identical to TRBD1. Germline lookup yields CDR1 SGHTA and CDR2 FQGNSA. V shed 5 bases, J shed 11 bases, and the junction held 10 bases outside the gene matches. CDR3 size: 15 residues.

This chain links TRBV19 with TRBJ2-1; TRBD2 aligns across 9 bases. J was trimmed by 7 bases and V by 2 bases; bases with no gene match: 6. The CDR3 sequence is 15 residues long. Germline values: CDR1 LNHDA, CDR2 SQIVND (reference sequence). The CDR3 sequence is CASSIFSGGSNEQFF. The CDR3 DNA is TGTGCCAGTAGTATATTCAGCGGGGGGAGTAATGAGCAGTTCTTC.

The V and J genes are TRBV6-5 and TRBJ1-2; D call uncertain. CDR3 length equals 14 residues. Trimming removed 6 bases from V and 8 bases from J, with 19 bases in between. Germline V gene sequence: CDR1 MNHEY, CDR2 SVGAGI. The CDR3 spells CASSPGLDARGYTF. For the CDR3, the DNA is TGTGCCAGCAGCCCCGGACTCGATGCGCGAGGCTACACCTTC.

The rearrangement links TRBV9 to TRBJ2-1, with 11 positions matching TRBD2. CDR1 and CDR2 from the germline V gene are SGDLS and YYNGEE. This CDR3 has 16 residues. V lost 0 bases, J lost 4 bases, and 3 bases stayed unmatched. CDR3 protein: CASSVESSGGYNEQFF. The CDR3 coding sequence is TGTGCCAGCAGCGTAGAGTCTAGCGGGGGGTACAATGAGCAGTTCTTC. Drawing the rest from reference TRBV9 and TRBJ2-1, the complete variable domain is DSGVTQTPKHLITATGQRVTLRCSPRSGDLSVYWYQQSLDQGLQFLIQYYNGEERAKGNILERFSAQQFPDLHSELNLSSLELGDSALYFCASSVESSGGYNEQFFGPGTRLTVL.

In nucleotides, the CDR3 is TGTGCCAGTAGTCTCCTCGGGACAGGGAACACTGAAGCTTTCTTT. Its protein product is CASSLLGTGNTEAFF. The rearrangement joins TRBV19 to TRBJ1-1, with TRBD1 matching 8 bases. Germline trimming cut 5 bases from V and 1 base from J; bases unmatched to any gene: 6. This CDR3 is 15 amino acids long. The germline CDR1 and CDR2 sequences are LNHDA and SQIVND (reference sequence).

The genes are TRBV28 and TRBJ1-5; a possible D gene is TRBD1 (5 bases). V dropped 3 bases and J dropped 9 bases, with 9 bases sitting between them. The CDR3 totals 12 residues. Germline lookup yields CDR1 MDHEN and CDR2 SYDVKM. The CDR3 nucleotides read TGTGCCAGCAGTTTGCGGCAGGGGCCCCAGCATTTT. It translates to CASSLRQGPQHF.